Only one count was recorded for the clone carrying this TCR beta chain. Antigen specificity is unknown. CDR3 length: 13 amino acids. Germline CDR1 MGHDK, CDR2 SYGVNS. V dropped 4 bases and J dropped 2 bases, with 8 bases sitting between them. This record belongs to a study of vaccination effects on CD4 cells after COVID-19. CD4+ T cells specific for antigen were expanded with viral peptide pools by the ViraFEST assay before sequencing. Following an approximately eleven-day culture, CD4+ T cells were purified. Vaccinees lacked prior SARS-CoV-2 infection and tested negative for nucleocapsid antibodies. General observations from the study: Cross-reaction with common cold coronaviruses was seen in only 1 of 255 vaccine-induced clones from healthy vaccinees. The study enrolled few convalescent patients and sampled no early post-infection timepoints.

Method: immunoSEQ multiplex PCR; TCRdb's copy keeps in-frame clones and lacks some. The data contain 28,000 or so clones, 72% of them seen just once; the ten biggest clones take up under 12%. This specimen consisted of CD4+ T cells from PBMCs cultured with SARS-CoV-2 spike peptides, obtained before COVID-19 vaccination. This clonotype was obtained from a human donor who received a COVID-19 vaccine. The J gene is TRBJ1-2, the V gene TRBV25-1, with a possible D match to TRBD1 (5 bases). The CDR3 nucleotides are TGTGCCAGCAGTGGATCAGGGAACTATGGCTACACCTTC. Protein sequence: CASSGSGNYGYTF.